The entry below gives a single TCR beta chain sequence along with its context. There are 14 residues in the CDR3. Between the trimmed V and J ends, which lost 6 bases and 9 bases, there was a span of 20 bases. Per the germline V gene, CDR1 is SNHLY and CDR2 is FYNNEI. The source of the sample is a study of blood T cell repertoires in COVID-19. Authors' data handling: Amplified reference gene primers provided the basis for estimating nucleated cell counts. Repertoires were generated with immunoSEQ multiplex PCR, while TCRdb's copy carries only in-frame clones and drops some. The DNA was the basis for D and trimming; V, J and clone size are from that table. Altogether 400,000 or so clones are present, around 90% being singletons, with the ten largest covering around 1.9%.

The J gene is TRBJ1-2, the V gene TRBV2; D possibly corresponds to TRBD1 (6 bases). Sequenced sample: PBMCs or T cells enriched from blood (not recorded which). The receptor was isolated from a woman aged 40 to 55 with acute COVID-19. The CDR3 DNA reads as TGTGCCAGCAGCACAAGACAGGAGACCACTAGCTACACCTTC. Its translation is CASSTRQETTSYTF.